Shown below are 27 T cell receptor beta chains from a single sample sequenced in a study of brain T cells in children with intractable seizures. Sequenced by immunoSEQ multiplex PCR; TCRdb stores in-frame clones only, minus some. This sample has about 64,000 clones, with around 96% found just once. The source was peripheral blood, collected at surgery. Every receptor here comes from a boy in the first two years of life with focal cortical dysplasia and intractable seizures.

This clone showed up just once. The chain links TRBV7-2 to TRBJ1-5; perhaps TRBD1 as D (6 bases). V lost 3 bases and J lost 2, with 8 bases in between. This CDR3 comprises 14 residues. From germline, CDR1 is SGHTA and CDR2 FQGNSA. The CDR3 region is CASSFPGGNQPQHF. DNA for the CDR3: TGTGCCAGCAGCTTCCCAGGGGGCAATCAGCCCCAGCATTTT.

The chain combines TRBV19 with TRBJ2-7; 9 bases are shared with TRBD2. Germline CDR1 and CDR2: LNHDA and SQIVND (reference sequence). The junction had 17 bases not matched to a gene; V was cut back by 5 bases and J by 3 bases. The CDR3 is 18 amino acids. The CDR3 DNA follows: TGTGCCAGTAGTCTCCATGCAATGGCGGGAGGGCCCTACTACGAGCAGTACTTC. The encoded protein is CASSLHAMAGGPYYEQYF.

The chain employs TRBV28 and TRBJ1-6; D remains ambiguous. This CDR3 is 16 amino acids long. Germline V gene sequence: CDR1 MDHEN, CDR2 SYDVKM. The V end lost 2 bases, the J end lost 0 bases, and 8 bases lay between the germline ends. In DNA form, the CDR3 reads TGTGCCAGCAGTTTAAAGAGGGCCTCCTATAATTCACCCCTCCACTTT. Residues: CASSLKRASYNSPLHF.

The chain is built from TRBV27 and TRBJ2-2; 9 bases fit TRBD1. Germline CDR1 and CDR2: MNHEY and SMNVEV (reference sequence). CDR3 size: 16 residues. V dropped 7 bases and J dropped 5; count of bases not matched to a gene: 11. CDR3 coding DNA: TGTGCCAGCATCCCGGGACAGGGTCCGGGGACCGGGGAGCTGTTTTTT. This gives the protein CASIPGQGPGTGELFF.

The chain joins TRBV18 to TRBJ2-7, with D perhaps TRBD1 (5 bases). Trimming cost V 5 bases and J 3 bases, with 8 bases left between them. The CDR3 has 12 residues. Looked up from germline, CDR1 is KGHSH and CDR2 is LQKENI. The CDR3 sequence is CASSIDSYEQYF. For the CDR3, the DNA is TGTGCCAGCTCAATTGACAGCTACGAGCAGTACTTC.

J is TRBJ2-3 and V is TRBV9; 8 bases are shared with TRBD1. Germline-derived CDR1 and CDR2 are SGDLS and YYNGEE. The trim removed 2 bases at V and 0 bases at J, leaving 11 bases unmatched. The CDR3 runs to 18 residues. The CDR3 here is CASSVNLGQGPSTDTQYF. CDR3 DNA sequence: TGTGCCAGCAGCGTCAATCTTGGACAGGGCCCTAGCACAGATACGCAGTATTTT.

The chain couples TRBV12-3 or TRBV12-4 to TRBJ2-3; no clear D gene. This CDR3 has 12 residues. The V end lost 6 bases, the J end lost 2 bases, and 6 bases lay between the germline ends. CDR3 in DNA: TGTGCCAGCAGGTTTATCACAGATACGCAGTATTTT. Translating it yields CASRFITDTQYF.

The chain recombines TRBV11-2 with TRBJ2-3; 8 nucleotides align to TRBD2. V shed 7 bases and J 1 base; nucleotides not matched to a gene: 10. CDR3 length: 16 residues. Looked up from germline, CDR1 is SGHAT and CDR2 is FQNNGV. The CDR3 DNA is TGTGCCAGCACTCCCTTAGGGCGGGGGGGCACAGATACGCAGTATTTT. Translated, it gives CASTPLGRGGTDTQYF.

The V call is TRBV12-5, the J call TRBJ1-4; the D gene is possibly TRBD1 (5 bases). Germline V gives CDR1 LGHNT, CDR2 FRNRAP. The germline V and J ends were trimmed by 1 base and 5 bases, with 8 bases remaining between them. The CDR3 has 14 amino acids. CDR3 coding DNA: TGTGCTAGTGGTTTGGGTCGGGACAATGAAAAACTGTTTTTT. Encoded protein: CASGLGRDNEKLFF.

The chain links TRBV21-1 to TRBJ1-2. TRBV21-1 is recorded as a pseudogene. This CDR3 spans 18 amino acids. CDR3 amino acids: CASSHYQRAQHRFYGYTF. For the CDR3, the DNA is TGTGCCAGCAGCCACTACCAACGGGCCCAACACCGCTTCTATGGCTACACCTTC.

The chain has TRBV7-2 and TRBJ2-3; D may match TRBD1 or TRBD2 (5 bases each). This CDR3 is 15 amino acids long. V was shortened by 2 bases and J by 4 bases, with 13 bases between the two germline ends. Germline V gene lookup returns CDR1 SGHTA and CDR2 FQGNSA. CDR3 coding DNA: TGTGCCAGCAGCTTAAATGGGGACGAGGCAGATACGCAGTATTTT. As protein: CASSLNGDEADTQYF.

The chain links TRBV4-1 to TRBJ1-2, with D hard to call. Between the trimmed V and J ends, which lost 1 base and 0 bases, there was a span of 12 bases. The CDR3 covers 16 residues. Germline-derived CDR1 and CDR2 are MGHRA and YSYEKL. In DNA, the CDR3 is TGCGCCAGCAGCCAAGGGGTCGACCGTTCTAACTATGGCTACACCTTC. This gives the protein CASSQGVDRSNYGYTF.

The chain joins TRBV11-3 to TRBJ2-3; 7 positions match TRBD2. The CDR3 sequence is 17 residues long. Germline trimming cut 5 bases from V and 1 base from J; bases unmatched to any gene: 12. In germline, CDR1 is SGHNT, CDR2 YENEEA. The CDR3 bases are TGTGCCAGCAGCCCCGGTCTTGGGGGGGTCGGCACAGATACGCAGTATTTT. This gives the protein CASSPGLGGVGTDTQYF.

V gene TRBV7-3 combines with J gene TRBJ2-3; TRBD2 aligns across 8 bases. V shed 4 bases and J 0 bases; nucleotides not matched to a gene: 3. Germline V lookup: CDR1 SGHTA, CDR2 FQGTGA. The CDR3 sequence is 15 residues long. CDR3 sequence (DNA): TGTGCCAGCAGCTCTAGCGGGTTTAGCACAGATACGCAGTATTTT. Amino acid sequence: CASSSSGFSTDTQYF. Full variable domain (rest looked up from reference TRBV7-3 and TRBJ2-3): GAGVSQTPSNKVTEKGKYVELRCDPISGHTALYWYRQSLGQGPEFLIYFQGTGAADDSGLPNDRFFAVRPEGSVSTLKIQRTERGDSAVYLCASSSSGFSTDTQYFGPGTRLTVL.

In regard to this clone: The same CDR3 is also encoded by other DNA sequences in this sample. CDR3 nucleotide sequence: TGTGCCAGCAGCGTCGGGAATTCACCCCTCCACTTT. This encodes CASSVGNSPLHF. The V and J genes are TRBV9 and TRBJ1-6, with unresolved D. CDR3 length: 12 amino acids. The germline gives CDR1 SGDLS, CDR2 YYNGEE. Trimming took 2 bases from V and 7 from J, leaving 4 bases between them.

In its sample, this clone was seen once. The rearrangement uses TRBV18 and TRBJ2-2, with TRBD2 identical over 15 bases. CDR3 size: 17 residues. The germline V gene encodes CDR1 KGHSH and CDR2 LQKENI. V shed 3 bases, J shed 4 bases, and the junction held 3 bases outside the gene matches. This CDR3 reads CASSPGLAGGPTGELFF. In DNA, the CDR3 is TGTGCCAGCTCACCCGGACTAGCGGGGGGGCCCACCGGGGAGCTGTTTTTT.

The rearrangement uses TRBV5-1 and TRBJ2-3; D might be TRBD2 (5 bases). Germline CDR1 and CDR2: SGHRS and YFSETQ. The length of the CDR3 is 14 residues. Trimming removed 1 base from V and 4 bases from J, with 10 bases in between. The CDR3 reads CASSLSSIPDTQYF. The CDR3 DNA reads as TGCGCCAGCAGCTTGTCTAGCATCCCAGATACGCAGTATTTT.

This chain uses TRBV12-5 with TRBJ1-1; tentative D call: TRBD1 (5 bases). Germline CDR1 and CDR2: LGHNT and FRNRAP. V was clipped by 0 bases and J by 2 bases, with 19 bases between them. The CDR3 is made up of 18 amino acids. CDR3: CASGLVPLPTTDNTEAFF. CDR3 in DNA: TGTGCTAGTGGTTTGGTACCACTACCTACGACAGATAACACTGAAGCTTTCTTT.

The chain employs TRBV19 and TRBJ2-5; TRBD1 might be the D (5 bases). V lost 5 bases, J lost 4 bases, and 14 bases lay in between. The length of the CDR3 is 14 residues. Germline loops: CDR1 LNHDA, CDR2 SQIVND (reference sequence). CDR3 region: CASSPRLGRETQYF. The CDR3 DNA sequence: TGTGCCAGTAGTCCACGGTTGGGGCGAGAGACCCAGTACTTC.

This rearrangement joins TRBV19 to TRBJ2-2; possibly TRBD1 for D (5 bases). CDR1 and CDR2 from the germline V gene are LNHDA and SQIVND (reference sequence). The germline V and J ends were trimmed by 1 base and 0 bases, with 9 bases remaining between them. CDR3 length equals 16 residues. The CDR3 sequence: CASSIVPRANTGELFF. The CDR3 bases are TGTGCCAGTAGTATAGTGCCCAGGGCGAACACCGGGGAGCTGTTTTTT. The variable domain in full, completed from reference TRBV19 and TRBJ2-2, reads DGGITQSPKYLFRKEGQNVTLSCEQNLNHDAMYWYRQDPGQGLRLIYYSQIVNDFQKGDIAEGYSVSREKKESFPLTVTSAQKNPTAFYLCASSIVPRANTGELFFGEGSRLTVL.

The CDR3, as DNA: TGTGCCAGTAGTATGCCTCCTTTATACAATGAGCAGTTCTTC. It is translated as CASSMPPLYNEQFF. The J gene is TRBJ2-1, the V gene TRBV19; D gene unclear. The length of the CDR3 is 14 residues. V shed 3 bases and J shed 4 bases, with 10 bases lying between them. Germline-derived CDR1 and CDR2 are LNHDA and SQIVND (reference sequence).

The chain uses TRBV7-6 and TRBJ2-2; possibly TRBD2 for D (5 bases). This CDR3 has 14 amino acids. The germline V gene has CDR1 SGHVS and CDR2 FNYEAQ. V lost 3 bases, J lost 0 bases, and 5 bases lay in between. DNA of the CDR3: TGTGCCAGCAGCTTTAGCGCGAACACCGGGGAGCTGTTTTTT. Protein: CASSFSANTGELFF. Together with reference TRBV7-6 and TRBJ2-2, the CDR3 gives the full variable domain: GAGVSQSPRYKVTKRGQDVALRCDPISGHVSLYWYRQALGQGPEFLTYFNYEAQQDKSGLPNDRFSAERPEGSISTLTIQRTEQRDSAMYRCASSFSANTGELFFGEGSRLTVL.

The chain has TRBV18 and TRBJ1-2, with TRBD1 identical over 7 bases. Germline assignment: CDR1 KGHSH and CDR2 LQKENI. J was trimmed by 4 bases and V by 5 bases; bases with no gene match: 13. The CDR3 is 16 residues long. The CDR3, as DNA: TGTGCCAGCTCAACTTCTGACAGGGCATACGGCTATGGCTACACCTTC. Translated: CASSTSDRAYGYGYTF.

The chain uses TRBV5-4 and TRBJ1-2, with D possibly being TRBD1 (5 bases). Germline-derived CDR1 and CDR2 are SGHNT and YYREEE (reference sequence). This CDR3 is 15 amino acids long. V was shortened by 4 bases and J by 3 bases, with 16 bases between the two germline ends. CDR3 bases: TGTGCCAGCAGCCCGAGTGGGGGGGTTGACTATGGCTACACCTTC. It codes for CASSPSGGVDYGYTF. The complete variable domain, with remaining parts taken from reference TRBV5-4 and TRBJ1-2, reads ETGVTQSPTHLIKTRGQQVTLRCSSQSGHNTVSWYQQALGQGPQFIFQYYREEENGRGNFPPRFSGLQFPNYSSELNVNALELDDSALYLCASSPSGGVDYGYTFGSGTRLTVV.

This sequence joins TRBV5-4 and TRBJ1-1; 9 bases align to TRBD1. There are 13 residues in the CDR3. Trimming cost V 5 bases and J 5 bases; bases outside gene matches: 4. CDR1 and CDR2 from the germline V gene are SGHNT and YYREEE (reference sequence). The CDR3 protein is CASRIQGATEAFF. CDR3 nucleotide sequence: TGTGCCAGCAGGATACAGGGGGCTACTGAAGCTTTCTTT.

The chain couples TRBV19 to TRBJ2-3; 10 nucleotides align to TRBD2. V was clipped by 3 bases and J by 3 bases; unmatched bases: 6. This CDR3 contains 16 residues. Per germline, CDR1 LNHDA and CDR2 SQIVND (reference sequence). CDR3 DNA: TGTGCCAGTAGTATCATCAGCGGGGGGGCAACAGATACGCAGTATTTT. It encodes CASSIISGGATDTQYF.

This sequence joins TRBV18 and TRBJ2-5, with 7 positions matching TRBD1. V lost 2 bases, J lost 4 bases, and 7 bases stayed unmatched. Germline assignment: CDR1 KGHSH and CDR2 LQKENI. There are 15 residues in the CDR3. The CDR3 DNA sequence: TGTGCCAGCTCACCATTGACAGGGAAATCAGAGACCCAGTACTTC. This encodes CASSPLTGKSETQYF.